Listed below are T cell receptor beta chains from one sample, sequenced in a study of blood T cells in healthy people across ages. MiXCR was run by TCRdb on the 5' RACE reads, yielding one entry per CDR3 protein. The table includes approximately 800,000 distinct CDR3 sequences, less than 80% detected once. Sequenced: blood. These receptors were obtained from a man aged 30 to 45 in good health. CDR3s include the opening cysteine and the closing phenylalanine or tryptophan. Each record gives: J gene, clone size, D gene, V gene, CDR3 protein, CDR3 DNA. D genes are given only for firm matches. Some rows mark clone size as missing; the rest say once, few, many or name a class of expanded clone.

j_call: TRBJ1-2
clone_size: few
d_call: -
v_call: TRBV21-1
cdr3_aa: CATPFRPKGGGYTF
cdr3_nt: TGTGCCACCCCTTTCAGGCCTAAAGGGGGTGGCTACACCTTC

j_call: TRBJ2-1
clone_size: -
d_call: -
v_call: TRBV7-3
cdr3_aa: CASSPGRSYNEQFF
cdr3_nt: TGTGCCAGCAGCCCCGGACGGTCCTACAATGAGCAGTTCTTC

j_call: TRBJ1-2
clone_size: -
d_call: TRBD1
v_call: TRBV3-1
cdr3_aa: CASSQNPFTGTGKGYTF
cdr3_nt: TGTGCCAGCAGCCAAAACCCTTTTACCGGGACAGGGAAGGGCTACACCTTC

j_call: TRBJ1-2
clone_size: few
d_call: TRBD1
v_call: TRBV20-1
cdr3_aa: CSAAQTGGNYGYTF
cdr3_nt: TGCAGTGCTGCCCAAACAGGGGGCAACTATGGCTACACCTTC

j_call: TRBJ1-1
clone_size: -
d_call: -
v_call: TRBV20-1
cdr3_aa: CSARFGENTEAFF
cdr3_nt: TGCAGTGCTAGGTTCGGTGAGAACACTGAAGCTTTCTTT

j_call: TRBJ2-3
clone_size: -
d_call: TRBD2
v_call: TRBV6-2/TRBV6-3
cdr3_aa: CASSSRGIRLAGAPRTDTQYF
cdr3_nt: TGTGCCAGCAGTTCCCGTGGGATCAGACTAGCGGGGGCCCCTAGGACAGATACGCAGTATTTT

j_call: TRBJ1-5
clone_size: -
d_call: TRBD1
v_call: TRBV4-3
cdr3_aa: CASSQDWGSLTGDDQPQHF
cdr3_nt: TGCGCCAGCAGCCAAGATTGGGGTTCTTTAACAGGGGACGATCAGCCCCAGCATTTT

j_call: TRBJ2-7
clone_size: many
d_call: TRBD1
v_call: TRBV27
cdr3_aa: CASSLGDRPSYEQYF
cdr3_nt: TGTGCCAGCAGTTTGGGGGACAGACCCTCCTACGAGCAGTACTTC

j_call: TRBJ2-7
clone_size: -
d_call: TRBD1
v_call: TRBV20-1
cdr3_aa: CSARDRDRGREQYF
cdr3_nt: TGCAGTGCTAGAGATCGGGACAGGGGTCGCGAGCAGTACTTC

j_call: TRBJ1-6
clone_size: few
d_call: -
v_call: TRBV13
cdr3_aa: CASSYRGDSPLHF
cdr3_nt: TGTGCCAGCAGTTACCGGGGGGATTCACCCCTCCACTTT

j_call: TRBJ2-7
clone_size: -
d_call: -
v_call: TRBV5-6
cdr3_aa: CASSLSLSAYGQYF
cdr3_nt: TGTGCCAGCAGCTTGAGCCTCTCCGCCTACGGGCAGTACTTC

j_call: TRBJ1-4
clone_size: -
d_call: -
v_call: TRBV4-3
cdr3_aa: CASSQEGSGHGNEKLFF
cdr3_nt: TGCGCCAGCAGCCAAGAAGGAAGCGGGCACGGTAATGAAAAACTGTTTTTT

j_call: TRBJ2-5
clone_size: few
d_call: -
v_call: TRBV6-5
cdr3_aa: CASSASGSETQYF
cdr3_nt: TGTGCCAGCAGCGCATCCGGATCGGAGACCCAGTACTTC

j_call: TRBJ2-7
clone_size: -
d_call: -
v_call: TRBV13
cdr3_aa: CAGSSPSGPPEQYF
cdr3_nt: TGTGCCGGCAGCTCCCCCTCGGGACCACCCGAGCAGTACTTC

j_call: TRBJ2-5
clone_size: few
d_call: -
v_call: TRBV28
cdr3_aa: CASSSSWGQETQYF
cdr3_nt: TGTGCCAGCAGCTCCAGCTGGGGGCAAGAGACCCAGTACTTC

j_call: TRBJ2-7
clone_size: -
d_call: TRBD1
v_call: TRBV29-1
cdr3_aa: CSVPGQGGEQYF
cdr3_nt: TGCAGCGTCCCGGGACAGGGGGGCGAGCAGTACTTC

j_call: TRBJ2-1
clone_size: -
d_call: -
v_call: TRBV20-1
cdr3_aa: CSVPGAAKAYNEQFF
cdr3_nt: TGCAGTGTTCCCGGGGCAGCCAAAGCCTACAATGAGCAGTTCTTC

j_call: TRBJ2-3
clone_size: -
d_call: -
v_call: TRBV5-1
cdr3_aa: CASSLEGREADTQYF
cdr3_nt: TGCGCCAGCAGCTTGGAGGGCAGGGAGGCAGATACGCAGTATTTT

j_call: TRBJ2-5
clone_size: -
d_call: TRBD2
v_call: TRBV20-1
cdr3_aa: CSAAAGLYQETQYF
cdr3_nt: TGCAGTGCGGCAGCGGGGCTATACCAAGAGACCCAGTACTTC

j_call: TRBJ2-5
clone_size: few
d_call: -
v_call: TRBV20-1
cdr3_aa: CSASGAGETQYF
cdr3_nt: TGCAGTGCTTCAGGGGCGGGGGAGACCCAGTACTTC

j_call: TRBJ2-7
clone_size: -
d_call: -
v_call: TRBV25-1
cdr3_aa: CASSLGLGGYEQYF
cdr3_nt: TGTGCCAGCAGTTTGGGTCTCGGGGGCTACGAGCAGTACTTC

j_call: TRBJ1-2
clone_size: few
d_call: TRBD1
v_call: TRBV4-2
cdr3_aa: CASSQEWGQGGSGYTF
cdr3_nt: TGTGCCAGCAGCCAAGAATGGGGACAGGGGGGCTCTGGCTACACCTTC

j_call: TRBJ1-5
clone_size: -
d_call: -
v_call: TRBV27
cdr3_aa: CASSPRGGRNQPQHF
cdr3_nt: TGTGCCAGCAGTCCCCGTGGGGGGCGCAATCAGCCCCAGCATTTT

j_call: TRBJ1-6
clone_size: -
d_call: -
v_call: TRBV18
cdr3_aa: CASSPPTPGSPLHF
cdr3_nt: TGTGCCAGCTCACCACCAACCCCTGGGTCACCCCTCCACTTT

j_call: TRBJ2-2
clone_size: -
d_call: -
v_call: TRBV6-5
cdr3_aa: CASSYVTSSTGELFF
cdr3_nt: TGTGCCAGCAGTTACGTCACCTCGAGCACCGGGGAGCTGTTTTTT

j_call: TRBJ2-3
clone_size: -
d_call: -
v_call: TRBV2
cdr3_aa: CASSLDPEPPDTQYF
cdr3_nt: TGTGCCAGCAGCCTGGACCCAGAACCACCAGATACGCAGTATTTT

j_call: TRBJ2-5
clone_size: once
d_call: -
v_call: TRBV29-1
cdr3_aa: CSAERMDRAGEQYF
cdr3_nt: TGCAGCGCCGAACGAATGGACAGGGCGGGGGAGCAGTACTTC

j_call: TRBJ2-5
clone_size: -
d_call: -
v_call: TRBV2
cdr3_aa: CASSDTVRETQYF
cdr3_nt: TGTGCCAGCAGCGATACCGTTCGAGAGACCCAGTACTTC

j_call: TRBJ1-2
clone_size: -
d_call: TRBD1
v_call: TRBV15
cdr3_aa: CATSTDRGLGYTF
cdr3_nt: TGTGCCACCAGCACCGACAGGGGCTTAGGCTACACCTTC

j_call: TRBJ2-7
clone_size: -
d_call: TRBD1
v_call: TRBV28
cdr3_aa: CASSSGQLISYEQYF
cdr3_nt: TGTGCCAGCAGCTCGGGACAGCTTATTTCCTACGAGCAGTACTTC

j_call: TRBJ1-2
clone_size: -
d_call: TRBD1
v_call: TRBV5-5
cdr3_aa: CASSLSVGTGGFGYTF
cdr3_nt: TGTGCCAGCAGCTTGAGTGTGGGGACAGGGGGTTTTGGCTACACCTTC

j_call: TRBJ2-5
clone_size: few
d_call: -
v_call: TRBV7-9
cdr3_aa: CASSLTGRYQETQYF
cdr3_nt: TGTGCCAGCAGCTTGACAGGGAGGTACCAAGAGACCCAGTACTTC

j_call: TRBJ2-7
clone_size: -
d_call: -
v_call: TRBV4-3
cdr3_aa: CASSQDETVTYEQYF
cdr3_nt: TGCGCCAGCAGCCAAGATGAGACAGTTACCTACGAGCAGTACTTC

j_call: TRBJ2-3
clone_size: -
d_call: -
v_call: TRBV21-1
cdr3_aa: CASNPRPVPRWVAGGQGKDTQYF
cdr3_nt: TGTGCCAGCAATCCCAGGCCAGTACCCCGGTGGGTAGCGGGGGGCCAGGGTAAAGATACGCAGTATTTT

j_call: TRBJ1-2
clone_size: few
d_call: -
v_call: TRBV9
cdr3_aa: CASYRTITGYTF
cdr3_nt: TGTGCCAGCTATAGGACAATTACTGGCTACACCTTC

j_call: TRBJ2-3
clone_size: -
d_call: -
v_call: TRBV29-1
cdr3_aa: CNVLPSGLGTDTQYF
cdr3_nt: TGCAACGTTCTACCGTCGGGCCTAGGCACAGATACGCAGTATTTT

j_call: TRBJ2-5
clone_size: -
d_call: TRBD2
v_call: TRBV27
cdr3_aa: CATATSGGLQETQYF
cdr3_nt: TGTGCCACCGCGACTAGCGGGGGATTACAAGAGACCCAGTACTTC

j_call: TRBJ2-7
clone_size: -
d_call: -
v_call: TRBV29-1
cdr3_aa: CSVVTGDEQYF
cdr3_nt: TGCAGCGTTGTGACGGGCGACGAGCAGTACTTC

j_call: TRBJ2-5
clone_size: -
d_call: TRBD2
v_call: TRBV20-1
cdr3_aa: CSASPPLAGATQYF
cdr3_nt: TGCAGTGCTTCCCCCCCGTTAGCGGGGGCGACCCAGTACTTC

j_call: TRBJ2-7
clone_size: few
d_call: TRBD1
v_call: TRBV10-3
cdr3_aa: CAIRSTTGARPEQYF
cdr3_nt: TGTGCCATCAGGAGTACAACAGGGGCGCGTCCCGAGCAGTACTTC

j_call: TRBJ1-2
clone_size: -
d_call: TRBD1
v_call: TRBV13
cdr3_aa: CASSRPPTGVEGYTF
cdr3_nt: TGTGCCAGCAGCCGACCACCTACAGGGGTGGAGGGCTACACCTTC

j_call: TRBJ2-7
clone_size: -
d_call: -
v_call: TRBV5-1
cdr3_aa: CASSTNGDSYEQYF
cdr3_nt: TGCGCCAGCAGCACCAATGGGGACTCCTACGAGCAGTACTTC

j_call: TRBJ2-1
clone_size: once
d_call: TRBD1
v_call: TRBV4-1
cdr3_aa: CASSQTRDRGIINEQFF
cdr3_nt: TGCGCCAGCAGCCAAACCCGGGACAGGGGGATAATAAATGAGCAGTTCTTC

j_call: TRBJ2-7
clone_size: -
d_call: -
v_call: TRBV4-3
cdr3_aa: CASSQWPGSSYEQYF
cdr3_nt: TGCGCCAGCAGCCAATGGCCGGGAAGCTCCTACGAGCAGTACTTC

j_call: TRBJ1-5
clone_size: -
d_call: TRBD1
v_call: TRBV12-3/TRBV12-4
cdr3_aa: CASSLPPAGGYQPQHF
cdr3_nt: TGTGCCAGCAGTTTACCCCCCGCAGGGGGTTATCAGCCCCAGCATTTT

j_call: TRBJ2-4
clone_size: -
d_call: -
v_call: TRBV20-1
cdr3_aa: CSATPPRGLAKNIQYF
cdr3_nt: TGCAGTGCAACCCCCCCGCGGGGATTAGCCAAAAACATTCAGTACTTC

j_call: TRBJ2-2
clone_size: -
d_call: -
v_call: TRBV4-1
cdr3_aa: CASSTRDTGELFF
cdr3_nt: TGCGCCAGCAGCACCCGGGACACCGGGGAGCTGTTTTTT

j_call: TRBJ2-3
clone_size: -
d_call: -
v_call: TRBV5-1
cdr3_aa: CASSLVVGPSTDTQYF
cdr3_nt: TGCGCCAGCAGCTTGGTCGTGGGGCCGAGCACAGATACGCAGTATTTT

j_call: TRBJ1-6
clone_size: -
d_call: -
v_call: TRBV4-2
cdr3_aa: CASSQDADGRGSPLHF
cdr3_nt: TGTGCCAGCAGCCAAGATGCGGACGGTCGGGGTTCACCCCTCCACTTT

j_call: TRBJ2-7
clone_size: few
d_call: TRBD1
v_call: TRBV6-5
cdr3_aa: CASRSGQGGEQYF
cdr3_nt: TGTGCCAGCCGTAGCGGACAGGGAGGCGAGCAGTACTTC

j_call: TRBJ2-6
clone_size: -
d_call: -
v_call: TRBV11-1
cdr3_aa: CASSPRRVGTGANVLTF
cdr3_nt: TGTGCCAGCAGCCCCCGCAGGGTGGGAACTGGGGCCAACGTCCTGACTTTC

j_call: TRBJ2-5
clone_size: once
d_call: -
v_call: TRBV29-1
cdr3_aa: CSVGVNAKTQYF
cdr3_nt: TGCAGCGTTGGAGTCAATGCGAAGACCCAGTACTTC

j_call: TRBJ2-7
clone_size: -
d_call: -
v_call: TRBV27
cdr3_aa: CASSWYAGYEQYF
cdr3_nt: TGTGCCAGCAGTTGGTATGCCGGCTACGAGCAGTACTTC

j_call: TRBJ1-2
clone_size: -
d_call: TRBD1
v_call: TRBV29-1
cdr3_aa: CSVRTGVNYGYTF
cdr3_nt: TGCAGCGTTCGGACAGGGGTTAACTATGGCTACACCTTC

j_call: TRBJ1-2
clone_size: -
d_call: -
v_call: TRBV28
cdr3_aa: CASSPPQGRRVNYGYTF
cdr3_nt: TGTGCCAGCAGTCCCCCTCAGGGAAGGAGAGTTAACTATGGCTACACCTTC